These T cell receptor beta chains were read from a single sample in a study of radiation and T cells in renal cell carcinoma. The data were produced by immunoSEQ multiplex PCR, yet TCRdb's version contains in-frame clones alone and is incomplete. The sample yields 150,000 to 180,000 clones, approximately 86% seen once. This specimen was blood, taken from a patient whose treatment included radiotherapy and nephrectomy. The origin of the receptors is a woman aged 50 to 60 with renal cell carcinoma. CDR3s include the opening cysteine and the closing phenylalanine or tryptophan. Fields, in order: J gene, V gene, D gene, clone size, CDR3 protein, CDR3 DNA. The D gene is left open where the match is weak. The size entry is marked missing in some rows and otherwise reads once, few, many or a size class.

J: TRBJ2-4
V: TRBV30
D: .
size: .
CDR3: CAWSSGGRGNIQYF
DNA: TGTGCCTGGAGTTCTGGGGGGAGAGGAAACATTCAGTACTTC

J: TRBJ2-5
V: TRBV18
D: TRBD2
size: .
CDR3: CASSPSGEETQYF
DNA: TGTGCCAGCTCACCTAGCGGGGAAGAGACCCAGTACTTC

J: TRBJ1-2
V: TRBV7-9
D: .
size: once
CDR3: CASSLENRDGYTF
DNA: TGTGCCAGCAGCTTAGAGAACAGGGATGGCTACACCTTC

J: TRBJ1-1
V: TRBV7-9
D: TRBD1
size: .
CDR3: CASSTDRGGTEAFF
DNA: TGTGCCAGCAGCACGGACAGGGGAGGCACTGAAGCTTTCTTT

J: TRBJ2-7
V: TRBV10-1
D: TRBD2
size: .
CDR3: CASSSGGSARHEQYF
DNA: TGCGCCAGCTCTAGCGGGGGGTCCGCTCGCCACGAGCAGTACTTC

J: TRBJ2-7
V: TRBV2
D: .
size: .
CDR3: CASSPLAGNYEQYF
DNA: TGTGCCAGCAGTCCCCTGGCAGGGAACTACGAGCAGTACTTC

J: TRBJ1-1
V: TRBV27
D: TRBD1
size: once
CDR3: CASLGQGAAEAFF
DNA: TGTGCCAGCCTAGGACAGGGGGCCGCTGAAGCTTTCTTT

J: TRBJ2-3
V: TRBV19
D: .
size: .
CDR3: CASSIPSPGRGNTDTQYF
DNA: TGTGCCAGTAGTATCCCTTCCCCAGGCAGGGGAAACACAGATACGCAGTATTTT

J: TRBJ1-6
V: TRBV18
D: TRBD1
size: .
CDR3: CASSDRQGANSPLHF
DNA: TGTGCCAGCTCAGATAGACAGGGGGCTAATTCACCCCTCCACTTT

J: TRBJ2-5
V: TRBV5-1
D: TRBD1
size: .
CDR3: CASSFLQGDGETQYF
DNA: TGCGCCAGCAGCTTCCTACAGGGGGATGGGGAGACCCAGTACTTC

J: TRBJ2-7
V: TRBV4-1
D: .
size: .
CDR3: CASSQEEGASYEQYF
DNA: TGCGCCAGCAGCCAAGAGGAGGGGGCCTCCTACGAGCAGTACTTC

J: TRBJ2-7
V: TRBV21-1
D: .
size: few
CDR3: CASSPLSSGGAYEQYF
DNA: TGTGCCAGCAGCCCCCTAAGCAGCGGGGGGGCATACGAGCAGTACTTC

J: TRBJ1-1
V: TRBV2
D: TRBD1
size: .
CDR3: CASRWDSLNTEAFF
DNA: TGTGCCAGCCGGTGGGACAGCCTGAACACTGAAGCTTTCTTT

J: TRBJ2-2
V: TRBV5-5
D: .
size: once
CDR3: CASSPEGTGELFF
DNA: TGTGCCAGCAGCCCGGAGGGAACCGGGGAGCTGTTTTTT

J: TRBJ1-2
V: TRBV19
D: .
size: .
CDR3: CASSMREYGYTF
DNA: TGTGCCAGTAGTATGCGGGAATATGGCTACACCTTC

J: TRBJ1-5
V: TRBV4-2
D: TRBD1
size: .
CDR3: CASSQAEGTGIQPQHF
DNA: TGTGCCAGCAGCCAAGCAGAGGGGACAGGAATTCAGCCCCAGCATTTT

J: TRBJ2-7
V: TRBV25-1
D: .
size: .
CDR3: CASSEYSGTGWYEQYF
DNA: TGTGCCAGCAGTGAATATAGCGGGACAGGGTGGTACGAGCAGTACTTC

J: TRBJ2-1
V: TRBV30
D: .
size: .
CDR3: CAWSVGGASYNEQFF
DNA: TGTGCCTGGAGTGTTGGGGGGGCGTCCTACAATGAGCAGTTCTTC

J: TRBJ2-5
V: TRBV14
D: TRBD1
size: .
CDR3: CASSLPGGRDQGTQYF
DNA: TGTGCCAGCAGCCTTCCAGGGGGCAGGGACCAAGGGACCCAGTACTTC

J: TRBJ1-1
V: TRBV7-3
D: .
size: .
CDR3: CASSLQQESEAFF
DNA: TGTGCCAGCAGCTTACAACAGGAATCTGAAGCTTTCTTT

J: TRBJ2-5
V: TRBV19
D: TRBD1
size: .
CDR3: CASSVDRVATQYF
DNA: TGTGCCAGTAGTGTAGACAGGGTCGCGACCCAGTACTTC

J: TRBJ1-2
V: TRBV7-9
D: .
size: .
CDR3: CASSLAAGTSLGYTF
DNA: TGTGCCAGCAGCTTAGCCGCCGGGACGTCCCTTGGCTACACCTTC

J: TRBJ1-2
V: TRBV7-9
D: .
size: .
CDR3: CASSFQGVTYGYTF
DNA: TGTGCCAGCAGCTTCCAGGGAGTGACCTATGGCTACACCTTC

J: TRBJ2-3
V: TRBV6-1
D: .
size: .
CDR3: CASSEWGAYTDTQYF
DNA: TGTGCCAGCAGTGAATGGGGGGCCTACACAGATACGCAGTATTTT

J: TRBJ1-1
V: TRBV20-1
D: .
size: .
CDR3: CSARDGSEAFF
DNA: TGCAGTGCTAGAGATGGCAGTGAAGCTTTCTTT

J: TRBJ1-2
V: TRBV5-8
D: .
size: once
CDR3: CASSFRDYGYTF
DNA: TGTGCCAGCAGCTTCAGGGACTATGGCTACACCTTC